The 19 T cell receptor beta chains in this list originate from one sample, sequenced in a study of beta chain features in type 1 diabetes. As every portion of the isolated RNA was reverse transcribed, the sequencing read expressed TCRB transcripts. Generated by immunoSEQ multiplex PCR, the TCRdb table keeps only in-frame clones and is missing some. Of hundreds of thousands of clones listed, around 30% are singletons. Sequencing was performed on naive CD4+ T cells from blood. The receptors derive from a young man in good health.

The chain links TRBV18 to TRBJ2-2, with D possibly being TRBD2 (5 bases). CDR1 KGHSH and CDR2 LQKENI come from the germline V gene. The ends were cut back, 3 bases at V and 4 bases at J, with 15 bases in the middle. The CDR3 sequence is 16 residues long. The CDR3 nucleotides read TGTGCCAGCTCACCGTCCGGGAAGCAGAGCACCGGGGAGCTGTTTTTT. Its protein product is CASSPSGKQSTGELFF.

V and J are TRBV21-1 and TRBJ2-7; TRBD1 is the table's D call and was not checked against the DNA. TRBV21-1 is annotated as a pseudogene. The CDR3 extends over 13 amino acids. The CDR3 nucleotides read TGTGCCAGCAGCTATCGACATACCTACGAGCAGTACTTC. It translates to CASSYRHTYEQYF.

The chain joins TRBV27 to TRBJ2-5; the match to TRBD2 covers 11 bases. The germline V gene has CDR1 MNHEY and CDR2 SMNVEV (reference sequence). The CDR3 is made up of 15 amino acids. J was trimmed by 5 bases and V by 3 bases; bases with no gene match: 5. CDR3 coding DNA: TGTGCCAGCAGTTTTCGACTAGCGGGAAGGGAGACCCAGTACTTC. Protein: CASSFRLAGRETQYF.

This clone was observed a single time. The chain has TRBV7-2 and TRBJ1-2; the D is unclear. The CDR3 length is 13 residues. Per the germline V gene, CDR1 is SGHTA and CDR2 is FQGNSA. V lost 7 bases and J 2 bases, leaving 11 bases between the germline ends. Written as DNA, the CDR3 is TGTGCCAGCACCCCAGAGGCGAACTATGGCTACACCTTC. Protein: CASTPEANYGYTF. Combining the CDR3 with reference TRBV7-2 and TRBJ1-2 gives the whole variable domain GAGVSQSPSNKVTEKGKDVELRCDPISGHTALYWYRQSLGQGLEFLIYFQGNSAPDKSGLPSDRFSAERTGGSVSTLTIQRTQQEDSAVYLCASTPEANYGYTFGSGTRLTVV.

The V gene is TRBV4-1, the J gene TRBJ2-1, with D perhaps TRBD2 (5 bases). This CDR3 comprises 15 residues. CDR1 MGHRA and CDR2 YSYEKL come from the germline V gene. V lost 2 bases and J lost 2, with 10 bases in between. CDR3 DNA: TGCGCCAGCAGCCAACCCAGCGGACCCTACAATGAGCAGTTCTTC. Protein: CASSQPSGPYNEQFF.

This clone has only a few counts. The chain uses TRBV11-2 and TRBJ2-2; 8 nucleotides match TRBD2. Germline V gives CDR1 SGHAT, CDR2 FQNNGV. CDR3 length: 16 residues. With 4 bases clipped from V and 0 bases from J, the junction kept 4 bases outside the gene matches. In nucleotides, the CDR3 is TGTGCCAGCAGCTCGACTAGCGTTTCGAACACCGGGGAGCTGTTTTTT. This codes for CASSSTSVSNTGELFF.

This chain joins TRBV5-4 and TRBJ2-3; 8 positions match TRBD1. CDR3 size: 14 residues. Germline CDR1 SGHNT, CDR2 YYREEE (reference sequence). Losses at the gene ends were 4 bases for V and 6 bases for J; bases not matched to a gene: 7. The chain's CDR3 is CASSLGQGADTQYF. CDR3 coding DNA: TGTGCCAGCAGCCTTGGACAGGGTGCGGATACGCAGTATTTT.

This clone turned up a few times. CDR3 nucleotides: TGCAGCGTTTCCGGACACATGAACACTGAAGCTTTCTTT. This encodes CSVSGHMNTEAFF. The V and J genes are TRBV29-1 and TRBJ1-1; a possible D gene is TRBD1 (5 bases). Trimming took 5 bases from V and 0 from J, leaving 10 bases between them. The germline CDR1 and CDR2 sequences are SQVTM and ANQGSEA. CDR3 length: 13 residues.

The V gene is TRBV7-2, the J gene TRBJ2-1, with D unclear. Trimming removed 5 bases from V and 6 bases from J, with 11 bases in between. Per the germline V gene, CDR1 is SGHTA and CDR2 is FQGNSA. CDR3 length: 13 residues. The CDR3 bases are TGTGCCAGCAGCCTTGGCCAGGCCAATGAGCAGTTCTTC. This gives the protein CASSLGQANEQFF. Full variable domain (outside the CDR3, taken from reference TRBV7-2 and TRBJ2-1): GAGVSQSPSNKVTEKGKDVELRCDPISGHTALYWYRQSLGQGLEFLIYFQGNSAPDKSGLPSDRFSAERTGGSVSTLTIQRTQQEDSAVYLCASSLGQANEQFFGPGTRLTVL.

This clone was seen a single time. The rearrangement uses TRBV25-1 and TRBJ2-1; TRBD2 aligns across 11 bases. CDR1 is MGHDK, CDR2 SYGVNS, per germline. Trimming at V came to 6 bases and at J to 4 bases, leaving 8 bases not matched to a gene. This CDR3 spans 16 amino acids. CDR3: CASSTMTSGKYNEQFF. In nucleotides, the CDR3 is TGTGCCAGCAGCACCATGACTAGCGGGAAATACAATGAGCAGTTCTTC. The full variable domain, in which reference TRBV25-1 and TRBJ2-1 provide the parts outside the CDR3, is EADIYQTPRYLVIGTGKKITLECSQTMGHDKMYWYQQDPGMELHLIHYSYGVNSTEKGDLSSESTVSRIRTEHFPLTLESARPSHTSQYLCASSTMTSGKYNEQFFGPGTRLTVL.

The chain joins TRBV2 to TRBJ2-5; tentative D call: TRBD2 (5 bases). This CDR3 comprises 14 residues. The germline CDR1 and CDR2 sequences are SNHLY and FYNNEI. The ends were cut back, 7 bases at V and 2 bases at J, with 14 bases in the middle. The CDR3 here is CASIQRETQETQYF. The CDR3 nucleotides are TGTGCCAGCATCCAAAGGGAGACTCAAGAGACCCAGTACTTC.

The J gene is TRBJ2-7, the V gene TRBV30; D unclear. Trimming removed 3 bases at V and 7 bases at J, with 19 bases between. The CDR3 runs to 14 residues. Germline V gene lookup returns CDR1 GTSNPN and CDR2 SVGIG (reference sequence). CDR3 in DNA: TGTGCCTGGAGCCAAGATAGCCAGGTGCGGGAGCAGTACTTC. Translation: CAWSQDSQVREQYF. The complete variable domain, with remaining parts taken from reference TRBV30 and TRBJ2-7, reads SQTIHQWPATLVQPVGSPLSLECTVEGTSNPNLYWYRQAAGRGLQLLFYSVGIGQISSEVPQNLSASRPQDRQFILSSKKLLLSDSGFYLCAWSQDSQVREQYFGPGTRLTVT.

CDR3 protein: CASSPGTASGNTIYF. The CDR3, as DNA: TGTGCCAGCAGCCCCGGGACAGCCTCTGGAAACACCATATATTTT. The chain joins TRBV6-5 to TRBJ1-3; 7 positions agree with TRBD1. V trimming: 6 bases; J trimming: 0 bases; junction bases outside the gene matches: 5. The CDR3 totals 15 residues. CDR1 is MNHEY, CDR2 SVGAGI, per germline.

This chain uses TRBV5-1 with TRBJ2-3, with 11 bases identical to TRBD2. The CDR3 has 17 residues. Germline-derived CDR1 and CDR2 are SGHRS and YFSETQ. J gave up 0 bases and V 4 bases, and 7 bases lay outside the gene matches. CDR3 bases: TGCGCCAGCAGCCCGGGACTAGCGGCATTAAGCACAGATACGCAGTATTTT. Its translation is CASSPGLAALSTDTQYF.

This clone was counted a few times. The chain couples TRBV29-1 to TRBJ2-3, with 9 nucleotides matching TRBD1. The CDR3 has 14 residues. Germline-derived CDR1 and CDR2 are SQVTM and ANQGSEA. The J segment lost 5 bases and the V segment lost 6 bases, leaving 9 bases of the junction unmatched. CDR3 sequence reads: CSVGRDRAGDTQYF. The CDR3 DNA sequence: TGCAGCGTCGGCAGGGACAGGGCGGGAGATACGCAGTATTTT.

The rearrangement joins TRBV27 to TRBJ2-3, with a possible D match to TRBD1 (5 bases). Per germline, CDR1 MNHEY and CDR2 SMNVEV (reference sequence). Trimming took off 2 bases at V and 5 bases at J, with 17 bases between the two ends. The length of the CDR3 is 16 residues. CDR3 nucleotides: TGTGCCAGCAGTTTAGGGGCTACTCTCCCCATAGATACGCAGTATTTT. Its protein product is CASSLGATLPIDTQYF.

The V and J genes are TRBV20-1 and TRBJ1-1; unclear D gene. Trimming removed 7 bases at V and 10 bases at J, with 10 bases between. Germline lookup yields CDR1 DFQATT and CDR2 SNEGSKA (reference sequence). The CDR3 has 9 residues. The CDR3 bases are TGCAGTGAGAGGCTGGGAGCTTTCTTT. It codes for CSERLGAFF.

This rearrangement joins TRBV15 to TRBJ2-7; 7 nucleotides align to TRBD2. The V segment lost 5 bases and the J segment 3 bases; nucleotides outside the gene matches: 7. The CDR3 sequence is 14 residues long. Germline loops: CDR1 LNHNV, CDR2 YYDKDF (reference sequence). The CDR3 DNA reads TGTGCCACCAGCCGCGGGGGAGGGTTCTACGAGCAGTACTTC. Translating it yields CATSRGGGFYEQYF.

The rearrangement links TRBV7-2 to TRBJ2-1; D not certain. The V end lost 9 bases, the J end lost 2 bases, and 11 bases lay between the germline ends. CDR3 length: 13 amino acids. Germline CDR1 SGHTA, CDR2 FQGNSA. The DNA for the CDR3 is TGTGCCAGTGGGTCCTCCACCTACAATGAGCAGTTCTTC. Amino acids: CASGSSTYNEQFF.